A selection of T cell receptor beta chains follows, all from one sample in a study of control samples from healthy donors and cancer patients. Sequencing used immunoSEQ multiplex PCR; TCRdb keeps in-frame clones, though not all of them. The data hold over 50,000 clones, with around 80% observed a single time. Sequencing input: blood. These receptors all stem from an older man in good health. Both conserved end residues are part of each CDR3. A D gene is named only where the DNA matches it firmly. Part of the rows lack a size; the others show once, few, many or a class for expanded clones.

clone_size: few
j_call: TRBJ1-5
v_call: TRBV6-5
d_call: -
cdr3_aa: CASSSKGLFNQPQHF
cdr3_nt: TGTGCCAGCAGTTCTAAAGGGCTGTTTAATCAGCCCCAGCATTTT

clone_size: -
j_call: TRBJ1-1
v_call: TRBV5-1
d_call: -
cdr3_aa: CASSYTGGGNTEAFF
cdr3_nt: TGCGCCAGCAGTTATACTGGAGGGGGGAACACTGAAGCTTTCTTT

clone_size: -
j_call: TRBJ2-1
v_call: TRBV5-8
d_call: -
cdr3_aa: CASSFGDGISSYNEQFF
cdr3_nt: TGTGCCAGCAGCTTCGGGGACGGGATCAGCTCCTACAATGAGCAGTTCTTC

clone_size: few
j_call: TRBJ1-1
v_call: TRBV11-2
d_call: TRBD1
cdr3_aa: CASSRGQDKAFF
cdr3_nt: TGTGCCAGCAGCCGAGGACAGGATAAAGCTTTCTTT

clone_size: few
j_call: TRBJ1-6
v_call: TRBV5-4
d_call: -
cdr3_aa: CASTSGGRGSVSPLHF
cdr3_nt: TGTGCCAGCACCTCGGGGGGGCGCGGGTCTGTTTCACCCCTCCACTTT

clone_size: few
j_call: TRBJ1-1
v_call: TRBV19
d_call: -
cdr3_aa: CASSPEGRNTEAFF
cdr3_nt: TGTGCCAGTAGTCCCGAAGGCAGGAACACTGAAGCTTTCTTT

clone_size: once
j_call: TRBJ2-7
v_call: TRBV28
d_call: -
cdr3_aa: CASSLSRAPGGEQYF
cdr3_nt: TGTGCCAGCAGTTTATCCCGGGCCCCGGGTGGGGAGCAGTACTTC

clone_size: -
j_call: TRBJ1-1
v_call: TRBV19
d_call: TRBD1
cdr3_aa: CASSIVTGGPEAFF
cdr3_nt: TGTGCCAGTAGTATAGTCACAGGGGGGCCTGAAGCTTTCTTT

clone_size: -
j_call: TRBJ2-7
v_call: TRBV11-3
d_call: TRBD1
cdr3_aa: CASSLGRGMEYEQYF
cdr3_nt: TGTGCCAGCAGCTTAGGCAGGGGGATGGAGTACGAGCAGTACTTC

clone_size: -
j_call: TRBJ2-1
v_call: TRBV5-8
d_call: -
cdr3_aa: CASISKRYYNEQFF
cdr3_nt: TGTGCCAGCATATCAAAGAGGTACTACAATGAGCAGTTCTTC

clone_size: -
j_call: TRBJ2-7
v_call: TRBV4-2
d_call: TRBD1
cdr3_aa: CASRSDRADSNEQYF
cdr3_nt: TGTGCCAGCAGATCGGACAGGGCTGATTCTAACGAGCAGTACTTC

clone_size: -
j_call: TRBJ1-6
v_call: TRBV4-1
d_call: TRBD1
cdr3_aa: CASSQDQGARNSPLHF
cdr3_nt: TGCGCCAGCAGCCAAGACCAGGGGGCACGGAATTCACCCCTCCACTTT

clone_size: -
j_call: TRBJ1-2
v_call: TRBV19
d_call: TRBD1
cdr3_aa: CATTDRGYGYTF
cdr3_nt: TGTGCCACCACGGACAGGGGATATGGCTACACCTTC

clone_size: -
j_call: TRBJ2-6
v_call: TRBV7-9
d_call: -
cdr3_aa: CASSLYGSSSGANVLTF
cdr3_nt: TGTGCCAGCAGCTTATACGGCAGCAGCTCTGGGGCCAACGTCCTGACTTTC

clone_size: -
j_call: TRBJ2-5
v_call: TRBV28
d_call: TRBD2
cdr3_aa: CATSAGGPGETQYF
cdr3_nt: TGTGCCACCTCAGCGGGGGGACCGGGTGAGACCCAGTACTTC

clone_size: -
j_call: TRBJ2-5
v_call: TRBV10-1
d_call: -
cdr3_aa: CASSDTGSSKETQYF
cdr3_nt: TGCGCCAGCAGTGACACGGGATCCTCAAAAGAGACCCAGTACTTC

clone_size: -
j_call: TRBJ1-3
v_call: TRBV7-2
d_call: -
cdr3_aa: CASSVRGGNTIYF
cdr3_nt: TGTGCCAGCAGCGTGCGGGGTGGAAACACCATATATTTT

clone_size: -
j_call: TRBJ2-5
v_call: TRBV12-3/TRBV12-4
d_call: -
cdr3_aa: CASSGGATQYF
cdr3_nt: TGTGCCAGCAGTGGGGGGGCGACCCAGTACTTC

clone_size: -
j_call: TRBJ2-7
v_call: TRBV28
d_call: -
cdr3_aa: CASSSRGHEQYF
cdr3_nt: TGTGCCAGCAGTAGCAGGGGTCACGAGCAGTACTTC

clone_size: -
j_call: TRBJ1-6
v_call: TRBV5-1
d_call: TRBD1
cdr3_aa: CASSQGAGGNSPLHF
cdr3_nt: TGCGCCAGCAGCCAGGGCGCAGGGGGGAATTCACCCCTCCACTTT

clone_size: few
j_call: TRBJ2-2
v_call: TRBV11-3
d_call: -
cdr3_aa: CASSKGGGTGELFF
cdr3_nt: TGTGCCAGCAGCAAAGGAGGTGGAACCGGGGAGCTGTTTTTT

clone_size: -
j_call: TRBJ2-3
v_call: TRBV5-1
d_call: -
cdr3_aa: CASSPDPGVGTQYF
cdr3_nt: TGCGCCAGCAGTCCAGACCCGGGGGTGGGTACGCAGTATTTT

clone_size: -
j_call: TRBJ1-6
v_call: TRBV12-3/TRBV12-4
d_call: -
cdr3_aa: CASSSLGSPLHF
cdr3_nt: TGTGCCAGCAGCTCACTAGGCTCACCCCTCCACTTT